The 5 T cell receptor beta chains presented below share a single source sample, sequenced in a study of early T cells in non-severe SARS-CoV-2 infection. Using its own MiXCR run on the 5' RACE reads, TCRdb lists one record per CDR3 protein. The sample comprises under 60,000 distinct CDR3 sequences, about 13% of which are singletons, and roughly 10% rests with the top ten. The material sequenced was whole blood. The receptors come from an adult who was a healthcare worker with PCR-confirmed SARS-CoV-2 infection or an uninfected control (not recorded which).

The V call is TRBV10-2, the J call TRBJ1-5; 8 positions agree with TRBD1. The CDR3 consists of 14 residues. Germline CDR1 is WSHSY and CDR2 is SAAADI. The J segment lost 2 bases and the V segment lost 8 bases, leaving 5 bases of the junction unmatched. CDR3 sequence: CASALTGGNQPQHF. The CDR3 DNA reads TGCGCCAGCGCCCTGACAGGGGGCAATCAGCCCCAGCATTTT.

The chain combines TRBV20-1 with TRBJ2-1, with TRBD2 matching 7 bases. Germline V gives CDR1 DFQATT, CDR2 SNEGSKA (reference sequence). This CDR3 is built from 17 residues. J was trimmed by 7 bases and V by 0 bases; bases with no gene match: 15. CDR3 in amino acids: CSARDIRAGLHLNEQFF. The CDR3 DNA is TGCAGTGCTAGAGATATAAGGGCGGGACTACACCTAAATGAGCAGTTCTTC.

This clonotype was seen at least ten times. V gene TRBV6-6 combines with J gene TRBJ2-3, with D perhaps being TRBD1 or TRBD2 (6 bases each). The CDR3 spans 16 residues. V was trimmed by 4 bases and J by 9 bases, leaving 23 bases between them. CDR1 and CDR2 (germline): MNHNY, SVGAGI (reference sequence). CDR3 sequence reads: CASSSGGPDGRATQYF. The CDR3 DNA is TGTGCCAGCAGTTCTGGGGGGCCGGATGGTCGGGCCACGCAGTATTTT.

The sample holds many counts of this clonotype. This rearrangement joins TRBV19 to TRBJ1-1, with D hard to call. The CDR3 is 11 amino acids. Trimming stripped 3 bases from V and 10 bases from J, with 9 bases between. The germline V gene has CDR1 LNHDA and CDR2 SQIVND (reference sequence). The CDR3 reads CASSIGIRAFF. The CDR3 DNA sequence: TGTGCCAGTAGTATCGGGATCCGAGCTTTCTTT.

CDR3 coding DNA: TGTGCCAGCAGTGTTGACAGGGTGGCTGAAAAACTGTTTTTT. This gives the protein CASSVDRVAEKLFF. The rearrangement uses TRBV3-1 and TRBJ1-4; 7 positions agree with TRBD1. The CDR3 loop spans 14 amino acids. After removal of 6 bases from V and 7 bases from J, the junction contained 8 bases not matched to a gene. Looked up from germline, CDR1 is LGHDT and CDR2 is YNNKEL (reference sequence).